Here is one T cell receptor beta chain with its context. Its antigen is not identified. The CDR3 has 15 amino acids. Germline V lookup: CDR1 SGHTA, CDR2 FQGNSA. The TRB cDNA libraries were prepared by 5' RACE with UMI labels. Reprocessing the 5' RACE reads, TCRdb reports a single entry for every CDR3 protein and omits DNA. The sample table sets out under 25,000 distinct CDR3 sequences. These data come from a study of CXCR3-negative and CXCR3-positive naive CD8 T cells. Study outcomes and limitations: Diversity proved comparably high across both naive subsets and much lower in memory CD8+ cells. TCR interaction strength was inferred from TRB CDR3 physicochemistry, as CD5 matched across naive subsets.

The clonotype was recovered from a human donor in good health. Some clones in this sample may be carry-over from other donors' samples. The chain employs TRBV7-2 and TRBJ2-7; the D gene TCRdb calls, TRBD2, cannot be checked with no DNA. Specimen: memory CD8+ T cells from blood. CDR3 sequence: CASSLDSSGGYERYF.